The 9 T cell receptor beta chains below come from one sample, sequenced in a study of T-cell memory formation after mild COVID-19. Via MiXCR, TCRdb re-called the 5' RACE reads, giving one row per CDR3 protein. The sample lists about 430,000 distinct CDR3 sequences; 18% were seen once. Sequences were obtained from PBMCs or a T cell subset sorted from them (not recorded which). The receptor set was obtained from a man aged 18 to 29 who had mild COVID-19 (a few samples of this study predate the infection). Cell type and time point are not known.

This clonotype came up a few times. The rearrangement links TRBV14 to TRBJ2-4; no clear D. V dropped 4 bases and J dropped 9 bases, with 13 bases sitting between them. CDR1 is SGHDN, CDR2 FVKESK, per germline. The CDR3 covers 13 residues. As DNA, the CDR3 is TGTGCCAGCAGCCGCAGTGGGCCAAGCATTCAGTACTTC. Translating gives CASSRSGPSIQYF.

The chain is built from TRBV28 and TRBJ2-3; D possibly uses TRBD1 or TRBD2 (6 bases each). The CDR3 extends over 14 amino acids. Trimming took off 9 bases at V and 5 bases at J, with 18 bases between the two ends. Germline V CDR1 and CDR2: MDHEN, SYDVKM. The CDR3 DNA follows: TGTGCCAGTTCTAGTCGGGGGACACAAGATACGCAGTATTTT. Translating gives CASSSRGTQDTQYF.

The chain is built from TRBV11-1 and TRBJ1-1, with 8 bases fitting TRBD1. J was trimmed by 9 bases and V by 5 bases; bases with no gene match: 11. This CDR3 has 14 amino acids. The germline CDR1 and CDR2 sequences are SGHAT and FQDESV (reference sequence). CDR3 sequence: CASSSGQGSRKAFF. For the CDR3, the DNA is TGTGCCAGCAGCAGTGGACAGGGAAGTCGAAAAGCTTTCTTT.

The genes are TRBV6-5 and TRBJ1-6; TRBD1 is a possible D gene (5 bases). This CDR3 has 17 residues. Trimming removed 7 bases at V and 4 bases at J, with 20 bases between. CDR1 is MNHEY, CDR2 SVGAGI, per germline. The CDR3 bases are TGTGCCAGCATTGAGACTCTTTGGGACCGATATAATTCACCCCTCCACTTT. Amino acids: CASIETLWDRYNSPLHF.

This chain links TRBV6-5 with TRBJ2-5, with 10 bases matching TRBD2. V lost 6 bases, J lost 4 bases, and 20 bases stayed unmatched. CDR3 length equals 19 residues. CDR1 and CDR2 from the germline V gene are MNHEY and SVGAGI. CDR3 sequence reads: CASSQRGSSGGSGSETQYF. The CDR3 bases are TGTGCCAGCAGCCAGCGAGGGAGTAGCGGGGGGTCCGGGTCAGAGACCCAGTACTTC.

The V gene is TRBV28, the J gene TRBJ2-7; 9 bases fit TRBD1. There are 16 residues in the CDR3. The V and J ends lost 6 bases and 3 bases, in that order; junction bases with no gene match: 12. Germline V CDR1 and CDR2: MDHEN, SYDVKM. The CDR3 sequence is CASRPRPGQGVYEQYV. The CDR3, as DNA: TGTGCCAGCAGACCTAGACCGGGACAGGGAGTCTACGAGCAGTACGTC.

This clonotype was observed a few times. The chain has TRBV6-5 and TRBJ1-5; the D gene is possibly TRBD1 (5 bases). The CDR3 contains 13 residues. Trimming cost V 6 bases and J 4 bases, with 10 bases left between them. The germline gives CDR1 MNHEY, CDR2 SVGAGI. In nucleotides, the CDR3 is TGTGCCAGCAGCCCGACAGCAAATCAGCCCCAGCATTTT. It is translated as CASSPTANQPQHF.

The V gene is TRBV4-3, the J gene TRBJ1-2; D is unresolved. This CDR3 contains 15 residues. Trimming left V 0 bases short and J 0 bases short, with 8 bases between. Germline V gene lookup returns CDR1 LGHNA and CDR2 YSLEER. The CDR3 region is CASSQERAANYGYTF. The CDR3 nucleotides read TGCGCCAGCAGCCAAGAACGGGCAGCTAACTATGGCTACACCTTC.

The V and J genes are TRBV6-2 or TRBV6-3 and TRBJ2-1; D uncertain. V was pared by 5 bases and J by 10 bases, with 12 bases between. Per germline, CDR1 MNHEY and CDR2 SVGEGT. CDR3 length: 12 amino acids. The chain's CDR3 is CASSRSSREQFF. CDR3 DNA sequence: TGTGCCAGCAGTCGGTCCTCGCGAGAGCAGTTCTTC.